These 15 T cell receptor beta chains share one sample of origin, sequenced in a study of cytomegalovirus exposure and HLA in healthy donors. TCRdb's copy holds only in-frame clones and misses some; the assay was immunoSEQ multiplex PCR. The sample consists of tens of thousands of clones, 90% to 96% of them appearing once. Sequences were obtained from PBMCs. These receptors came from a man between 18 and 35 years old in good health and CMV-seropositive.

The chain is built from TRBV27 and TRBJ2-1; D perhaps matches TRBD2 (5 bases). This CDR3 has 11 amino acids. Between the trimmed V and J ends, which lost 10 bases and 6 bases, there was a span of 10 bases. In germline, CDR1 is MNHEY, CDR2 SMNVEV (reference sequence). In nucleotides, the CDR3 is TGTGCCACCTCCCGGGGCAATGAGCAGTTCTTC. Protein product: CATSRGNEQFF.

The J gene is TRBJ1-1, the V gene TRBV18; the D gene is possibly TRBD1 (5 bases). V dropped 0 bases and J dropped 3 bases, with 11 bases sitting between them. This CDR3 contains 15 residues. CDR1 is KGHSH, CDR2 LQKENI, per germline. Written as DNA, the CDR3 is TGTGCCAGCTCACCACCGCAGGGTACGTACACTGAAGCTTTCTTT. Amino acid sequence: CASSPPQGTYTEAFF.

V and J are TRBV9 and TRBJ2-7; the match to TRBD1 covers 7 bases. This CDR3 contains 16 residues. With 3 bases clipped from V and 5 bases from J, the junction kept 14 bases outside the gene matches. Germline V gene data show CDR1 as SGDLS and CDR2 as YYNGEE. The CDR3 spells CASSATGVAEGNEQYF. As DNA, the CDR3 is TGTGCCAGCAGCGCAACAGGGGTCGCGGAAGGAAACGAGCAGTACTTC.

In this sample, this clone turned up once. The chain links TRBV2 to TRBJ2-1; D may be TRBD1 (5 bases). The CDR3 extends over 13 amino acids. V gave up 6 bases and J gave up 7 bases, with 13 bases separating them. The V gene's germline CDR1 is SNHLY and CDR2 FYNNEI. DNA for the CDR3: TGTGCCAGCAGCCAAGGGGCAGTTAATGAGCAGTTCTTC. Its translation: CASSQGAVNEQFF.

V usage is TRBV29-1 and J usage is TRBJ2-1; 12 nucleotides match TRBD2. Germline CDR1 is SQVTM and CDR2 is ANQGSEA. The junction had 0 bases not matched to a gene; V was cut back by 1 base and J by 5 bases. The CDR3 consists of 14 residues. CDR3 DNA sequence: TGCAGCGTTGAAGGACTAGCGGGAGACAATGAGCAGTTCTTC. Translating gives CSVEGLAGDNEQFF.

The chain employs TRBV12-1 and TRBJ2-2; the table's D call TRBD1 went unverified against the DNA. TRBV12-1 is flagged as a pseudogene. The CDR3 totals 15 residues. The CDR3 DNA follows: TGTGCCAGCAGCAAAGGGGGTACGAACACCGGGGAGCTGTTTTTT. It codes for CASSKGGTNTGELFF.

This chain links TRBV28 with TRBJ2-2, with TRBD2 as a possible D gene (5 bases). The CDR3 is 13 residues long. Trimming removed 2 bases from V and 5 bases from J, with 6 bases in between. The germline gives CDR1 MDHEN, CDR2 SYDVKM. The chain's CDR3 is CASSLGGTGELFF. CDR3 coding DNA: TGTGCCAGCAGTTTAGGCGGGACCGGGGAGCTGTTTTTT.

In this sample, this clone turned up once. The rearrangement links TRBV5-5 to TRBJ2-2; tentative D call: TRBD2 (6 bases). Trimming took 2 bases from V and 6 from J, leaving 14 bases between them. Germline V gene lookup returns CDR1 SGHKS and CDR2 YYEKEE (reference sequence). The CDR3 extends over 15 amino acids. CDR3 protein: CASSFGLRGSGELFF. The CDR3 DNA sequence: TGTGCCAGCAGCTTTGGGTTACGGGGGTCCGGGGAGCTGTTTTTT. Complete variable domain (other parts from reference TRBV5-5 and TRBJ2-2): DAGVTQSPTHLIKTRGQQVTLRCSPISGHKSVSWYQQVLGQGPQFIFQYYEKEERGRGNFPDRFSARQFPNYSSELNVNALLLGDSALYLCASSFGLRGSGELFFGEGSRLTVL.

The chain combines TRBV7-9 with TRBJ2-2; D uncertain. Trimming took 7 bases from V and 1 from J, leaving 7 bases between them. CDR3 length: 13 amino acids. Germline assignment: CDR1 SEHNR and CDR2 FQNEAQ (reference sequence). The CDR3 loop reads CASIRWNTGELFF. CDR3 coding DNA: TGTGCCAGCATCAGGTGGAACACCGGGGAGCTGTTTTTT.

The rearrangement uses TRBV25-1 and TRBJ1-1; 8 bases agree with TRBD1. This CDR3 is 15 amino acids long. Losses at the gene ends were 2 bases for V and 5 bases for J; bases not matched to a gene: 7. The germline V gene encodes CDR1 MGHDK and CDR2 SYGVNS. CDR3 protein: CASSEPRQGKTEAFF. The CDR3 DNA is TGTGCCAGCAGTGAACCGAGACAGGGGAAAACTGAAGCTTTCTTT.

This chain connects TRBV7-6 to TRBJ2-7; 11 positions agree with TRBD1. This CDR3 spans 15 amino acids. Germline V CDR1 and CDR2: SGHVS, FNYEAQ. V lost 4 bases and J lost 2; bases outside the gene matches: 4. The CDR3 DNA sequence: TGTGCCAGCAGCTCCGGACAGGGGGCAACCTACGAGCAGTACTTC. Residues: CASSSGQGATYEQYF.

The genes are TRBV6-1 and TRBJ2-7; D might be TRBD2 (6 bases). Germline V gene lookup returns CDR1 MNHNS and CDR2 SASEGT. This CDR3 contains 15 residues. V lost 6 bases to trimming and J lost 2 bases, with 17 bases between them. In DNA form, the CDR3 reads TGTGCCAGCAGCAAGGCGGGGACGGTAGCCTACGAGCAGTACTTC. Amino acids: CASSKAGTVAYEQYF.

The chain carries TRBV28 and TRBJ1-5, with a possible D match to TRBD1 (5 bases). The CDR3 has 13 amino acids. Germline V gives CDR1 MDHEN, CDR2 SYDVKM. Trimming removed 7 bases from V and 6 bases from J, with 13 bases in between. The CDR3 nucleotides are TGTGCCAGCACTGTCGCGCAGGGTCAGCCCCAGCATTTT. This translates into CASTVAQGQPQHF.

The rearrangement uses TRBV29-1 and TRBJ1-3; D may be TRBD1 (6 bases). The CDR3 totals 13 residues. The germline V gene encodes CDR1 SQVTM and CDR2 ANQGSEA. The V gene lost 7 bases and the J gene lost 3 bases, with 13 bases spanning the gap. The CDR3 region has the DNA TGCAGCGGAACAGGGCCCTTTGGAAACACCATATATTTT. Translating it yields CSGTGPFGNTIYF.

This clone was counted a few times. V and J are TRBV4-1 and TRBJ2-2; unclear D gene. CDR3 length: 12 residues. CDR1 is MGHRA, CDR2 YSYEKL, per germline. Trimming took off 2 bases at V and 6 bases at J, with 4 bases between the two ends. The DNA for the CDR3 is TGCGCCAGCAGCCAACTCCCCGGGGAGCTGTTTTTT. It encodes CASSQLPGELFF.